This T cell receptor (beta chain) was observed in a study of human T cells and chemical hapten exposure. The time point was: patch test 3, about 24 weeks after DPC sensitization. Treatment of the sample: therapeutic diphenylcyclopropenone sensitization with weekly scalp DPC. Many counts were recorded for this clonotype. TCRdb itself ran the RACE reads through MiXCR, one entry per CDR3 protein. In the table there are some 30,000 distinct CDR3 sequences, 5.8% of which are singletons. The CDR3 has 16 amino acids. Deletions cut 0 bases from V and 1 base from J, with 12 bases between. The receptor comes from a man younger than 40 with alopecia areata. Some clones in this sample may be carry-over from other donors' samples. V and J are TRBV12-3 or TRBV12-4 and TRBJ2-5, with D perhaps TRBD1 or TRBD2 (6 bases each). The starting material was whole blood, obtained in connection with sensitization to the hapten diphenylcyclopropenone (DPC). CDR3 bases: TGTGCCAGCAGTTTAGCCCTTGGAGGGGGCCAAGAGACCCAGTACTTC. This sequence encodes CASSLALGGGQETQYF.